This record concerns one T cell receptor (beta chain) sequence. This clonotype was counted many times. Its antigen is still unknown. Per-base quality was not reported, and no clone a single base away is much larger than it. Donors were six healthy women forming three monozygous twin pairs. All three twin pairs had been reared together, and it was thought likely that the same infectious agents and vaccines had been met by these twin pairs. TCR cDNA libraries were prepared from RNA that was isolated from peripheral blood mononuclear cells. The data belong to a study of identical twins' blood T cells (dated by TCRdb to the early 2010s). With respect to the entire study: Around 51 million Illumina reads were obtained across 12 libraries, of which six were alpha-chain libraries and six were beta-chain libraries. To assess how genetics influences repertoire formation, the study used next-generation sequencing to compare the TCR alpha and beta chain repertoires of three pairs of monozygous twins. Paper-wide results and their limitations: Among the most abundant TCRbeta clonotypes, each donor shared more CDR3 sequences with her twin than with unrelated donors. Independent studies were stated to be required to validate the proposed role of the TCRalpha J segment in MHC recognition during thymic selection. Environmental influences could not be excluded as an explanation for twin similarity, since twins were reared together. The count of CDR3 clonotypes shared by two donors depended mainly on the product of the two donors' cloneset sizes, and twins did not clearly depart from this trend. V gene usage was reported to be markedly more similar within twin pairs than between unrelated donors, even among non-selected out-of-frame TCRbeta clonotypes.

Library creation used 5' RACE. Sequenced on an Illumina Genome Analyzer IIx. The RNA-based TCR cDNA libraries were made using a previously described protocol that was modified in several ways. To prevent cross-contamination, sample-specific barcodes were added to both ends of each TCR cDNA library during cDNA synthesis and amplification. Per the source publication's procedure: Between about 85,000 and nearly 550,000 clonotypes were identified per individual, with about 2.2 to 4 million CDR3-containing reads per library. After reads with improper barcode index combinations were thrown out, a cloneset for each library was built using the MiTCR software. During the assembly of CDR3 clonotypes by MiTCR, low-quality reads were filtered or rescued and PCR and sequencing errors were corrected. Artificial out-of-frame clonotypes were mapped to in-frame sequences, with one indel allowed in the CDR3, and then removed. Similarity of V and J gene usage between donors was measured as Jensen-Shannon divergence divided by mean entropy. TCRdb redid the processing of the public reads, applying fastp at Q25 and MiXCR, and retained in-frame beta chains. Each CDR3 protein appears once, grouped with its most common genes and DNA. It is TCRdb's table, rather than the study itself, that gives the V and J calls and clone size. Recorded for this sample are a few hundred thousand distinct CDR3 sequences; about 28% of them occurred a single time. 5.5% to 6.5% of the sample lies in the top ten.

The clonotype originates from a woman aged 18-49 years in good health. The specimen was PBMCs.

The CDR3 amino acid sequence is: CASSTVPVPTQHF. In nucleotides, the sequence is TGTGCCAGTAGTACAGTCCCGGTCCCGACCCAGCATTTT. The chain was built from TRBV19 and TRBJ1-5, with the D gene not clear enough to name. From a lookup of the germline V gene (reference sequence), CDR1 and CDR2 are LNHDA and SQIVND. The V and J ends are trimmed by 4 bases and 11 bases, leaving 15 bases between them. From cysteine to phenylalanine, the CDR3 is 13 amino acids long. Just CDR3 DNA is preserved here, 39 bases in frame from base 1. The full variable domain, completed from the reference TRBV19 and TRBJ1-5 proteins outside the CDR3, reads DGGITQSPKYLFRKEGQNVTLSCEQNLNHDAMYWYRQDPGQGLRLIYYSQIVNDFQKGDIAEGYSVSREKKESFPLTVTSAQKNPTAFYLCASSTVPVPTQHFGDGTRLSIL.